These T cell receptor beta chains were read from a single sample in a study of blood T cell repertoires in COVID-19. Data came from immunoSEQ multiplex PCR; TCRdb stores just in-frame clones and leaves some out. There are roughly 150,000 clones in the sample; 81% occur only once, and approximately 11% lies in the top ten. The sample consisted of peripheral blood. The receptor set was obtained from a human donor in a cohort sampled during active COVID-19. CDR3s include the opening cysteine and the closing phenylalanine or tryptophan.

>TRBV30|TRBJ2-2
CAWSRGTGGGTGELFF
>TRBV7-9|TRBJ2-2
CASRGLAGEANTGELFF
>TRBV3-1/TRBV3-2|TRBJ1-2
CASSQGRQYGYTF
>TRBV7-3|TRBJ2-1
CASSPPGATSYNEQFF
>TRBV14|TRBJ2-7
CASSLSGLAWYEQYF
>TRBV6-6|TRBJ1-4
CATSDRGRDEKLFF
>TRBV7-2|TRBJ1-6
CASSWRQGKDSPLHF
>TRBV6-5|TRBJ2-7
CASGGPGGYEQYF
>TRBV4-3|TRBJ2-1
CASSQVSGGPYEQFF
>TRBV11-2|TRBJ1-1
CASSLPGGGAFF
>TRBV29-1|TRBJ2-1
CSVEEEGPNEQFF
>TRBV15|TRBJ1-5
CATSKGTGGNQPQHF